The 11 T cell receptor beta chains below come from one sample, sequenced in a study of blood T cell repertoires in COVID-19. Sequencing was performed with immunoSEQ multiplex PCR; in TCRdb, only in-frame clones are kept and a portion is missing. Among about 270,000 clones listed, about 86% were seen once. The source material was peripheral blood. These receptors were taken from a woman in her twenties or thirties with COVID-19, enrolled during active disease.

The CDR3 DNA reads TGTGCCACCCTTCAAACCAACAAACCCCAGCATTTT. This translates into CATLQTNKPQHF. The chain is built from TRBV28 and TRBJ1-5; D is unclear. Germline V gives CDR1 MDHEN, CDR2 SYDVKM. This CDR3 has 12 amino acids. Trimming removed 10 bases at V and 10 bases at J, with 17 bases between. The full variable domain, in which reference TRBV28 and TRBJ1-5 provide the parts outside the CDR3, is DVKVTQSSRYLVKRTGEKVFLECVQDMDHENMFWYRQDPGLGLRLIYFSYDVKMKEKGDIPEGYSVSREKKERFSLILESASTNQTSMYLCATLQTNKPQHFGDGTRLSIL.

The chain combines TRBV5-8 with TRBJ1-2; the match to TRBD1 covers 7 bases. Germline V gives CDR1 SGHTS, CDR2 YDEGEE. Trimming took 1 base from V and 4 from J; bases not matched to a gene: 4. The CDR3 sequence is 14 residues long. The CDR3 coding sequence is TGTGCCAGCAGCTTGAGGCGACAGGGCTATGGCTACACCTTC. This translates into CASSLRRQGYGYTF. Using reference TRBV5-8 and TRBJ1-2 for the parts outside the CDR3, the full variable domain is EAGVTQSPTHLIKTRGQQATLRCSPISGHTSVYWYQQALGLGLQFLLWYDEGEERNRGNFPPRFSGRQFPNYSSELNVNALELEDSALYLCASSLRRQGYGYTFGSGTRLTVV.

This sequence joins TRBV5-1 and TRBJ1-4; D remains ambiguous. The CDR3 is 15 residues long. Between the trimmed V and J ends, which lost 8 bases and 1 base, there was a span of 15 bases. CDR1 SGHRS and CDR2 YFSETQ come from the germline V gene. The CDR3 region is CASREDGITNEKLFF. For the CDR3, the DNA is TGCGCCAGTAGGGAGGACGGGATAACTAATGAAAAACTGTTTTTT. Supplemented by reference TRBV5-1 and TRBJ1-4, the full variable domain reads KAGVTQTPRYLIKTRGQQVTLSCSPISGHRSVSWYQQTPGQGLQFLFEYFSETQRNKGNFPGRFSGRQFSNSRSEMNVSTLELGDSALYLCASREDGITNEKLFFGSGTQLSVL.

This chain uses TRBV7-9 with TRBJ2-3, with 9 positions matching TRBD1. The CDR3 covers 15 residues. The germline gives CDR1 SEHNR, CDR2 FQNEAQ (reference sequence). V was pared by 4 bases and J by 3 bases, with 5 bases of the junction left unmatched. The DNA of the CDR3 is TGTGCCAGCAGCTCTTTCGGACAGGGGACAGATACGCAGTATTTT. Translated: CASSSFGQGTDTQYF.

The count of this clone is one. The rearrangement joins TRBV2 to TRBJ1-2, with 7 bases aligning to TRBD1. Germline V gene lookup returns CDR1 SNHLY and CDR2 FYNNEI. The ends lost 6 bases at V and 8 bases at J; junction bases unmatched: 9. The CDR3 is 13 amino acids. This CDR3 reads CASSRTWDSGYTF. Here the CDR3 DNA reads TGTGCCAGCAGCCGTACCTGGGACAGCGGCTACACCTTC.

As DNA, the CDR3 is TGTGCCAGCAGTTTATCTGGGGGCTCCGGAAACACCATATATTTT. Translated, it gives CASSLSGGSGNTIYF. The chain joins TRBV28 to TRBJ1-3; a possible D gene is TRBD1 (6 bases). CDR3 length equals 15 residues. Germline CDR1 is MDHEN and CDR2 is SYDVKM. Trimming removed 1 base at V and 4 bases at J, with 11 bases between.

This clone was counted only a few times. The chain joins TRBV5-4 to TRBJ2-3, with 9 positions matching TRBD2. Trimming took 0 bases from V and 8 from J; bases not matched to a gene: 7. The CDR3 contains 15 residues. CDR1 is SGHNT, CDR2 YYREEE, per germline (reference sequence). The CDR3 sequence is CASSLVSSGVGTQYF. DNA for the CDR3: TGTGCCAGCAGCTTGGTCTCTAGCGGGGTTGGTACGCAGTATTTT.

V gene TRBV10-3 combines with J gene TRBJ1-2; no clear D. Deletions cut 8 bases from V and 6 bases from J, with 16 bases between. Germline values: CDR1 ENHRY, CDR2 SYGVKD. The length of the CDR3 is 13 residues. The CDR3 is CAIAGPLMDGYTF. In nucleotides, the CDR3 is TGTGCCATCGCCGGTCCCCTAATGGATGGCTACACCTTC.

This chain joins TRBV19 and TRBJ2-7; D is perhaps TRBD2 (6 bases). The CDR3 is made up of 15 amino acids. The germline gives CDR1 LNHDA, CDR2 SQIVND (reference sequence). V was clipped by 1 base and J by 5 bases, with 15 bases between them. The CDR3 DNA follows: TGTGCCAGTAGTATAGTCGGGGGTGGGCTGAACGAGCAGTACTTC. Amino acids: CASSIVGGGLNEQYF.

CDR3: CASSRGGSSYEQYF. The CDR3 DNA is TGTGCCAGCAGCCGGGGAGGATCATCCTACGAGCAGTACTTC. This chain connects TRBV5-4 to TRBJ2-7; weak D call: TRBD2 (6 bases). Looked up from germline, CDR1 is SGHNT and CDR2 is YYREEE (reference sequence). Trimming stripped 4 bases from V and 1 base from J, with 12 bases between. There are 14 residues in the CDR3.

This chain connects TRBV20-1 to TRBJ2-3, with D unclear. CDR3 length: 11 residues. Trimming cost V 8 bases and J 6 bases, with 12 bases left between them. CDR1 DFQATT and CDR2 SNEGSKA come from the germline V gene (reference sequence). CDR3 DNA sequence: TGCAGTATCCCTATTCTGGATACGCAGTATTTT. Its translation: CSIPILDTQYF.